This T cell receptor (beta chain) was captured by sequencing in a study of monozygotic twins with inflammatory bowel disease. Findings and limits, study-wide: IBD patients displayed reduced TCRbeta diversity (inverse Simpson) when set against healthy co-twins.

This CDR3 has 15 residues. Germline CDR1 is KGHDR and CDR2 is SFDVKD. TCRdb re-called the 5' RACE reads; every CDR3 protein appears as one record, without DNA. This sample contains about 450,000 distinct CDR3 sequences. Of note for this clonotype: Its specificity is not known.

Sequencing was performed on blood. This clonotype was sampled from a human donor with ulcerative colitis or Crohn's disease, or a healthy co-twin of an affected twin (not recorded which). The chain carries TRBV24-1 and TRBJ2-3. This CDR3 reads CATSDGNTPTDTQYF.